This entry lists 2 T cell receptor beta chains sequenced from one sample in a study of cytomegalovirus exposure and HLA in healthy donors. Vbeta (60) and Jbeta (13) primers were used in the PCR. Clones were sequenced by immunoSEQ multiplex PCR, and TCRdb holds only the in-frame ones, with some missing. The sample yields 180,000 or so clones, 60% to 80% seen once. Sequenced material: PBMCs. The receptors come from a man over 45 in good health and CMV-seropositive.

The V gene is TRBV28, the J gene TRBJ1-1; 8 bases agree with TRBD1. Germline V gives CDR1 MDHEN, CDR2 SYDVKM. J gave up 12 bases and V 3 bases, and 6 bases lay outside the gene matches. The CDR3 contains 12 residues. As DNA, the CDR3 is TGTGCCAGCAGTTTCAGGACAGGGCGAACTTTCTTT. It is translated as CASSFRTGRTFF.

The chain combines TRBV10-1 with TRBJ1-1, with D possibly TRBD1 on 6 matching bases. From germline, CDR1 is WNHNN and CDR2 SYGVQD (reference sequence). Trimming shortened V by 3 bases and J by 2 bases, and 16 bases separated the two germline ends. This CDR3 region has 16 residues. Written as DNA, the CDR3 is TGCGCCAGCAGTGACCCGCCGGGGGGGCGAAACACTGAAGCTTTCTTT. As protein: CASSDPPGGRNTEAFF.